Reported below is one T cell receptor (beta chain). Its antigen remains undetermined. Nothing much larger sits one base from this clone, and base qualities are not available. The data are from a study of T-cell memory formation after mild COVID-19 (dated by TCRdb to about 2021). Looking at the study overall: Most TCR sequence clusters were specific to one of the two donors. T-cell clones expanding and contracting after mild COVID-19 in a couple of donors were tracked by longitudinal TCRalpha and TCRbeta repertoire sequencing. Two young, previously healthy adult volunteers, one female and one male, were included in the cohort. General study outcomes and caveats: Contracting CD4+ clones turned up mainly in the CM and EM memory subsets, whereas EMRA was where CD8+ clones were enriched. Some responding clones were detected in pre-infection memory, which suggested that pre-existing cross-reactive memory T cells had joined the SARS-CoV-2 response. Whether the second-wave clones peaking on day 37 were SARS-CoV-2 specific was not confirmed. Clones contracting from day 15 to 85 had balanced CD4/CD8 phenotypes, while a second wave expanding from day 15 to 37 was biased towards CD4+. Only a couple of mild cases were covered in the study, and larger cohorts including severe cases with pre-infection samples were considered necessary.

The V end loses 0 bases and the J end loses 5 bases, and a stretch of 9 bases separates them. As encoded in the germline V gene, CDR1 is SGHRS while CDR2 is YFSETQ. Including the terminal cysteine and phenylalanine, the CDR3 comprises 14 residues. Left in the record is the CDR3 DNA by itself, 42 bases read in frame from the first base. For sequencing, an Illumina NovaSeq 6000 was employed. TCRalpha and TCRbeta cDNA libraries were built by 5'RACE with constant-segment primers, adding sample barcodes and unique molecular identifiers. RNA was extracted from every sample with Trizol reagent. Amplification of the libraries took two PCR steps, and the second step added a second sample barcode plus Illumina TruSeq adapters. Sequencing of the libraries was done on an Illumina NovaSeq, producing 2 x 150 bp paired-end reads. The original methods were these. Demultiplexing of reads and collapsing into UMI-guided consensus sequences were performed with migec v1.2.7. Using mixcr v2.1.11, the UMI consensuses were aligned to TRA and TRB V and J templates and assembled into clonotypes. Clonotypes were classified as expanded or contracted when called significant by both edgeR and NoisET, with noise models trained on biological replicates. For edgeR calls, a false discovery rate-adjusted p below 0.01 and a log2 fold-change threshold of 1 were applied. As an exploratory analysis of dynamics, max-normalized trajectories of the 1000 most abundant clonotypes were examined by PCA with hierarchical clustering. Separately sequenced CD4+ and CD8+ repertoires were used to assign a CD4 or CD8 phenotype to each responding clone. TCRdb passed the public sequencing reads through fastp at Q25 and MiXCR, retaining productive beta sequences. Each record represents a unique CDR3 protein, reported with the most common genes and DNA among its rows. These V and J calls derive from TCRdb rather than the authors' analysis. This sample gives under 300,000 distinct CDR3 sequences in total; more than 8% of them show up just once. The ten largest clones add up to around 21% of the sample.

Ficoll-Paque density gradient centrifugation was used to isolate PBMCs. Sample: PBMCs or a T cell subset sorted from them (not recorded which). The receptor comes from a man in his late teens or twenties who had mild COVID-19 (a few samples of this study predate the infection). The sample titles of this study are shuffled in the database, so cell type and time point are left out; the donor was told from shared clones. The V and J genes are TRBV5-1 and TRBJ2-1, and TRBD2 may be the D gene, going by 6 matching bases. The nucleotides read TGCGCCAGCAGCTTGGAGGAGGGAAACAATGAGCAGTTCTTC. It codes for CASSLEEGNNEQFF.